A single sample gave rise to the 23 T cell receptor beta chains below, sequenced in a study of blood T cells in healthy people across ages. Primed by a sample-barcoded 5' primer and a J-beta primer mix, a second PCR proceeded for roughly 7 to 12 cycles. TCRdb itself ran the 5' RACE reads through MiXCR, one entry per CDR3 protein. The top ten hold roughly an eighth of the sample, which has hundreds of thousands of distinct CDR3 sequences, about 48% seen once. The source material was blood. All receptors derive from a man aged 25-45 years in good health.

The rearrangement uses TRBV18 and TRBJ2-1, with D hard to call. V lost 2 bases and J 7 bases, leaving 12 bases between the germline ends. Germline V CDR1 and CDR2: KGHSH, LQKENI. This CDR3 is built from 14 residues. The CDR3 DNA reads TGTGCCAGCTCACCAGAGCAGGTTAAAAATGAGCAGTTCTTC. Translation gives CASSPEQVKNEQFF.

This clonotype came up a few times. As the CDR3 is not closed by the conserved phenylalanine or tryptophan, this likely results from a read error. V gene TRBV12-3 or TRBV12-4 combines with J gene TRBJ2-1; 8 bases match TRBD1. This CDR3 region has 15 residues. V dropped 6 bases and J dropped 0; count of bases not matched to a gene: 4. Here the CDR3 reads CASSPDRGSYNEQFS. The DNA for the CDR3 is TGTGCCAGCAGCCCCGACAGGGGCTCCTACAATGAGCAGTTCTCC.

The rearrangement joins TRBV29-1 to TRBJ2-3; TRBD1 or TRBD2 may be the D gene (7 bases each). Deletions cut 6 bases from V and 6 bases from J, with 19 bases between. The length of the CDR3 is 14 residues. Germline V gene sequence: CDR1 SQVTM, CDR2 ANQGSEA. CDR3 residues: CSVSGTKQGDTQYF. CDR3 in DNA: TGCAGCGTCTCGGGGACTAAACAGGGGGATACGCAGTATTTT.

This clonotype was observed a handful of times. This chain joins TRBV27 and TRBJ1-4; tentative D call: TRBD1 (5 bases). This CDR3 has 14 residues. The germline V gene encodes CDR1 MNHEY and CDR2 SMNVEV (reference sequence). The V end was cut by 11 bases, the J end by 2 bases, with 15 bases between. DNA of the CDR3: TGTGCCGCTTCAAAAAGGGGTACTAATGAAAAACTGTTTTTT. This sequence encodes CAASKRGTNEKLFF.

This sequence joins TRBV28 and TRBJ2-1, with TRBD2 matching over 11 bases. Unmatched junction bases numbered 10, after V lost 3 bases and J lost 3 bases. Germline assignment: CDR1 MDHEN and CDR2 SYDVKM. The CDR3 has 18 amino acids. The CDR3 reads CASSFEDWTSGRYNEQFF. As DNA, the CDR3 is TGTGCCAGCAGTTTTGAGGATTGGACTAGCGGGCGCTACAATGAGCAGTTCTTC.

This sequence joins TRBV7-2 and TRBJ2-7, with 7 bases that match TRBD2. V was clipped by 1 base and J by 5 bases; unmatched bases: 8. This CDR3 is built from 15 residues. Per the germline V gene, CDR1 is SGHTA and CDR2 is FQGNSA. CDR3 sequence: CASSLGRAGFNEQYF. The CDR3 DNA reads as TGTGCCAGCAGCTTAGGACGAGCGGGGTTTAACGAGCAGTACTTC.

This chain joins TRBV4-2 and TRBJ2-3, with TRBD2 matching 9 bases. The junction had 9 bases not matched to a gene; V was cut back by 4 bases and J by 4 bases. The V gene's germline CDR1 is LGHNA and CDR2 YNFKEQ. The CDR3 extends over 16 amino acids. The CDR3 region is CASSLNPSGGSDTQYF. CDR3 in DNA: TGTGCCAGCAGCCTGAACCCCAGCGGGGGGTCAGATACGCAGTATTTT.

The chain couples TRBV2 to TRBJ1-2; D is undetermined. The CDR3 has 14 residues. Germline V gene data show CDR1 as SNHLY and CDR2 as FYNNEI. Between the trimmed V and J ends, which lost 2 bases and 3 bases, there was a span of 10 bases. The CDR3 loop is CASSERAEHYGYTF. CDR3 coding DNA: TGTGCCAGCAGTGAAAGGGCCGAGCACTATGGCTACACCTTC.

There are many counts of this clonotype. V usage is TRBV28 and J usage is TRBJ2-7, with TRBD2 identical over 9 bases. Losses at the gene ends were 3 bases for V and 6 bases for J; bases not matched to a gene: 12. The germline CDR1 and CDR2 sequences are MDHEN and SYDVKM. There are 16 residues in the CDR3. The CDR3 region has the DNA TGTGCCAGCAGTTTGGGGCTAGCGGGACCTCCAGGCGAGCAGTACTTC. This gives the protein CASSLGLAGPPGEQYF.

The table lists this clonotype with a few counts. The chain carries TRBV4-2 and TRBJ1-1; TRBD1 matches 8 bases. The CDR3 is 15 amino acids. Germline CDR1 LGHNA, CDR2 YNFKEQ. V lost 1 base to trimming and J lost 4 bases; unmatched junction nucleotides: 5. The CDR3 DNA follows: TGTGCCAGCAGCCAAGTGACGACAGGGGTCACTGAAGCTTTCTTT. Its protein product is CASSQVTTGVTEAFF.

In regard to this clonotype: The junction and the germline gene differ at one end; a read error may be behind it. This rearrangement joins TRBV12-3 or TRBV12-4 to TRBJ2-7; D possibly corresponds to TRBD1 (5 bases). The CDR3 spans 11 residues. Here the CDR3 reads CASSLGQQGCF. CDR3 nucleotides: TGTGCCAGCAGTTTAGGGCAGCAGGGTTGCTTC.

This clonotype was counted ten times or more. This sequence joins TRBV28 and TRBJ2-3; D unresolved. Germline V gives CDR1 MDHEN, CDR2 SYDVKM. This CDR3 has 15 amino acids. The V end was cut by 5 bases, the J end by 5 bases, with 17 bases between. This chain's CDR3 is CASSSRPKGVDTQYF. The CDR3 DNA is TGTGCCAGCAGTAGCCGCCCCAAAGGAGTAGATACGCAGTATTTT.

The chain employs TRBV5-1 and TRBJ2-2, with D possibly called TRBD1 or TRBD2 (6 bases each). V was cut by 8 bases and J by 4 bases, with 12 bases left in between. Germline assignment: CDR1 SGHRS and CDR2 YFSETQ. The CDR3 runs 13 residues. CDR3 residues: CASTEGGTGELFF. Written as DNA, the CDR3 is TGCGCCAGTACGGAGGGGGGCACCGGGGAGCTGTTTTTT.

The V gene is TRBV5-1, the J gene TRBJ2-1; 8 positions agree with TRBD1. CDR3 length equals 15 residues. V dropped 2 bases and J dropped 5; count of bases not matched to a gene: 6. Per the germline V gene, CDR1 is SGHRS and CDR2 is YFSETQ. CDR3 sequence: CASSLGQGDHNEQFF. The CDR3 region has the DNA TGCGCCAGCAGCTTAGGACAGGGTGACCACAATGAGCAGTTCTTC.

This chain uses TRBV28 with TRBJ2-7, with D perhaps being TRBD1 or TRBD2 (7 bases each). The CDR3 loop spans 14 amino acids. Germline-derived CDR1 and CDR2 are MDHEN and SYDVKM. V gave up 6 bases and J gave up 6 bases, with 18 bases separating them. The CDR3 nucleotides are TGTGCCAGCAGAGCGGGACAGACGTCTTCCGAGCAGTACTTC. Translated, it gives CASRAGQTSSEQYF.

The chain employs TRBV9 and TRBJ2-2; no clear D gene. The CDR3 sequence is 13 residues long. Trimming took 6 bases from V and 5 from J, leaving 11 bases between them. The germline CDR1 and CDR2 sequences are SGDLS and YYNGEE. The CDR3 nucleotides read TGTGCCAGCACCGAGGACCGAACCGGGGAGCTGTTTTTT. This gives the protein CASTEDRTGELFF.

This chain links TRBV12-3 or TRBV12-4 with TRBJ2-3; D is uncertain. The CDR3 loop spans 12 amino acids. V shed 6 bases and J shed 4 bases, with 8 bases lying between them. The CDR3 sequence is CASSNYPDTQYF. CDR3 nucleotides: TGTGCCAGCAGCAACTATCCAGATACGCAGTATTTT.

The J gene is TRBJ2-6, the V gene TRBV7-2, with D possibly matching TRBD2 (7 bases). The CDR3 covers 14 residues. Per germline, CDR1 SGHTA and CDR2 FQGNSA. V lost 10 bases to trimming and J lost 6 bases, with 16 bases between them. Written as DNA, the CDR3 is TGTGCCACGACGGGCGGGGGCAAGGCCAACGTCCTGACTTTC. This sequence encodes CATTGGGKANVLTF.

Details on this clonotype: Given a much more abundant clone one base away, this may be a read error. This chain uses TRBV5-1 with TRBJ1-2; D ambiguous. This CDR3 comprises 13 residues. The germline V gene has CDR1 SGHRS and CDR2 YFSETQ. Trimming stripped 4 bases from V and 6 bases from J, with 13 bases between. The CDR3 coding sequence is TGCGCCAGCAGCGTGGCCGGTGGGAATGGCTACACCTTC. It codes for CASSVAGGNGYTF.

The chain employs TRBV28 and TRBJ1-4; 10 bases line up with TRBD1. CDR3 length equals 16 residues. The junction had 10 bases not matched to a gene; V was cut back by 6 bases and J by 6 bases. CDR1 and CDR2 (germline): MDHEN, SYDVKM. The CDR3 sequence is CASSRPPGQGYEKLFF. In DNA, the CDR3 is TGTGCCAGCAGCCGACCCCCGGGACAGGGGTATGAAAAACTGTTTTTT. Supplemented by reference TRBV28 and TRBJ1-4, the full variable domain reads DVKVTQSSRYLVKRTGEKVFLECVQDMDHENMFWYRQDPGLGLRLIYFSYDVKMKEKGDIPEGYSVSREKKERFSLILESASTNQTSMYLCASSRPPGQGYEKLFFGSGTQLSVL.

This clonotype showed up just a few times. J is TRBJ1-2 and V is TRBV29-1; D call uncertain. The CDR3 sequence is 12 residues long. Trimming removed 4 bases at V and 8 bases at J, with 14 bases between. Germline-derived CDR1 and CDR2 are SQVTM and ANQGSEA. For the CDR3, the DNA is TGCAGCGTTGGGACCGGGTTAGGCGGCTACACCTTC. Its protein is CSVGTGLGGYTF. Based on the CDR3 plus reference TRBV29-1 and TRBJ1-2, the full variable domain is SAVISQKPSRDICQRGTSLTIQCQVDSQVTMMFWYRQQPGQSLTLIATANQGSEATYESGFVIDKFPISRPNLTFSTLTVSNMSPEDSSIYLCSVGTGLGGYTFGSGTRLTVV.

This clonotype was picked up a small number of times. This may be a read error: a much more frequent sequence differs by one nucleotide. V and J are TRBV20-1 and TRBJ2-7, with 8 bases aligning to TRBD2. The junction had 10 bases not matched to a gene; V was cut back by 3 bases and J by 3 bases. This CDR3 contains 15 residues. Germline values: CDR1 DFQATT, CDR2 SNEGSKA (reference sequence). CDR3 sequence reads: CSARGAGGRNYEQYF. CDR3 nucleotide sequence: TGCAGTGCTAGGGGGGCGGGGGGCCGCAACTACGAGCAGTACTTC.

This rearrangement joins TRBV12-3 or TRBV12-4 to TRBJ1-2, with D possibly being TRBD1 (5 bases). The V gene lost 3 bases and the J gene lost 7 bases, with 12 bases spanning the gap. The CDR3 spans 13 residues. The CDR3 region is CASSLVGRGGYTF. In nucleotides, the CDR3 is TGTGCCAGCAGTTTGGTGGGGCGCGGTGGCTACACCTTC.